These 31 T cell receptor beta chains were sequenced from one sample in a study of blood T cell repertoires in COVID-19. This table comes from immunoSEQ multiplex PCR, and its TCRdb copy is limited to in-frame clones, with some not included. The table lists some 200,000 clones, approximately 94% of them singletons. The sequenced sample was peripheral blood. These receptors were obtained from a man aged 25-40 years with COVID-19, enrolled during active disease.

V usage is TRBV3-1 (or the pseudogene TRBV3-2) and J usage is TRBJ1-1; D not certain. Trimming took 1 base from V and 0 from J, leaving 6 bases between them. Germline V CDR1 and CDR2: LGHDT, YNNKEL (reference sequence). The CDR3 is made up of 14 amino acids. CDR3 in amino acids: CASSQGWLNTEAFF. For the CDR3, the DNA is TGTGCCAGCAGCCAAGGATGGCTGAACACTGAAGCTTTCTTT.

The CDR3 region has the DNA TGTGCCAGCAGCCACGGGACAGGCTACGAGCAGTACTTC. Translated: CASSHGTGYEQYF. V gene TRBV12-3 or TRBV12-4 combines with J gene TRBJ2-7; 8 positions match TRBD1. V shed 6 bases, J shed 3 bases, and the junction held 4 bases outside the gene matches. The CDR3 length is 13 residues.

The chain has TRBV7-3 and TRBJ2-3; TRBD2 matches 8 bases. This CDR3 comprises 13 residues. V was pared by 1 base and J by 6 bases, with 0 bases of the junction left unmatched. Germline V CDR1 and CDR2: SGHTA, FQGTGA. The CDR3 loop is CASSLSGGDTQYF. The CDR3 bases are TGTGCCAGCAGCTTAAGCGGGGGGGATACGCAGTATTTT.

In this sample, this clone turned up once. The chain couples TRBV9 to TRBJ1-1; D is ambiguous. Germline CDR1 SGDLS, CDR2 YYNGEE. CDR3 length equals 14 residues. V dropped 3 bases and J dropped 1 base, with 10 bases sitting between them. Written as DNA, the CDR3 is TGTGCCAGCAGCGGCAGGCCACCGAACACTGAAGCTTTCTTT. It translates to CASSGRPPNTEAFF.

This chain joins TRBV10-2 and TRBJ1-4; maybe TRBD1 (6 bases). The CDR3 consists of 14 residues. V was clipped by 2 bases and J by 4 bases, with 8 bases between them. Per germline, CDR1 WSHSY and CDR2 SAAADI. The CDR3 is CASSEPGHNEKLFF. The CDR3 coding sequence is TGCGCCAGCAGTGAGCCGGGACATAATGAAAAACTGTTTTTT.

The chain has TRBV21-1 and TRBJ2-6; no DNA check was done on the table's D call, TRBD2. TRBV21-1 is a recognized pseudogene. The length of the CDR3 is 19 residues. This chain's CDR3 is CASRRPRRLAATGANVLTF. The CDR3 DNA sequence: TGTGCCAGCAGAAGACCAAGGAGGCTCGCAGCTACTGGGGCCAACGTCCTGACTTTC.

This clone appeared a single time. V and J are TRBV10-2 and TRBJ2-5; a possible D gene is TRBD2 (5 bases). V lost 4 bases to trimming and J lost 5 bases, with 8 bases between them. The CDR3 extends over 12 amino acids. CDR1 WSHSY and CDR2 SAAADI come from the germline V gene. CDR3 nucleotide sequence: TGCGCCAGCAGTGTGAGAGGGGAGACCCAGTACTTC. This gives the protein CASSVRGETQYF.

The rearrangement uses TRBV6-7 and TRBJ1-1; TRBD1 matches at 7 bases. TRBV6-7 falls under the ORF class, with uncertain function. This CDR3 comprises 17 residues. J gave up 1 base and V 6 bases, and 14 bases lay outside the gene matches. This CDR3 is CASRPRDSECENTEAFF. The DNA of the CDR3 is TGTGCCAGCAGACCCCGGGACAGTGAGTGCGAGAACACTGAAGCTTTCTTT.

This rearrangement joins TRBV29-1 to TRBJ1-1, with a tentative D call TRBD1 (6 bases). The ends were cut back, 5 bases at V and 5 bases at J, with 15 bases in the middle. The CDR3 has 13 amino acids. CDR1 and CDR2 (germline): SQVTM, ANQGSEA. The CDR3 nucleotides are TGCAGCGTTCACCAGGGGAGGGGGACTGAAGCTTTCTTT. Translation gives CSVHQGRGTEAFF.

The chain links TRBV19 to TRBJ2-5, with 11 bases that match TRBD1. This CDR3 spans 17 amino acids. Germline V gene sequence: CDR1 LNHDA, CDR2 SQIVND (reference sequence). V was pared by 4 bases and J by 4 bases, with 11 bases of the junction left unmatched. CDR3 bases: TGTGCCAGTAGTAGAGGGACAGGGGGGAGGAAGGTAGAGACCCAGTACTTC. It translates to CASSRGTGGRKVETQYF.

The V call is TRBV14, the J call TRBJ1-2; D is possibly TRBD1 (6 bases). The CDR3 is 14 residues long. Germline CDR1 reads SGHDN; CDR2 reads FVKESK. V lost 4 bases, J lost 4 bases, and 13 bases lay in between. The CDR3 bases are TGTGCCAGCAGCCGCGATACAGGGCCCTATGGCTACACCTTC. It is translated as CASSRDTGPYGYTF.

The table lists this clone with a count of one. The CDR3 sequence: CASRTPGINEKLFF. The CDR3 nucleotides read TGTGCCAGCAGGACCCCGGGAATTAATGAAAAACTGTTTTTT. The chain recombines TRBV6-5 with TRBJ1-4; no firm D call. The CDR3 length is 14 residues. Germline CDR1 is MNHEY and CDR2 is SVGAGI. Trimming took 6 bases from V and 4 from J, leaving 12 bases between them.

This CDR3 reads CASSLDENSPLHF. In DNA form, the CDR3 reads TGTGCCAGCAGTTTAGATGAGAATTCACCCCTCCACTTT. This chain connects TRBV12-3 or TRBV12-4 to TRBJ1-6; D uncertain. The length of the CDR3 is 13 residues. V was pared by 1 base and J by 7 bases, with 5 bases between.

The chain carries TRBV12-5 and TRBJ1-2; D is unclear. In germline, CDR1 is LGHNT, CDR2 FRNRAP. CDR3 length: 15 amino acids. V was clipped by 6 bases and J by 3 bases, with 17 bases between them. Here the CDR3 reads CASGSPAGSHYGYTF. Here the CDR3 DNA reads TGTGCTAGTGGCTCCCCAGCGGGGAGTCACTATGGCTACACCTTC.

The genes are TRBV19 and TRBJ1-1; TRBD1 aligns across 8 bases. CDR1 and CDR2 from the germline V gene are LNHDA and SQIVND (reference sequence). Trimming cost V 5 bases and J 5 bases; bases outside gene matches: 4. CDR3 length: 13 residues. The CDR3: CASSSGGVTEAFF. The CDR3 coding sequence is TGTGCCAGTAGTTCAGGGGGCGTTACTGAAGCTTTCTTT.

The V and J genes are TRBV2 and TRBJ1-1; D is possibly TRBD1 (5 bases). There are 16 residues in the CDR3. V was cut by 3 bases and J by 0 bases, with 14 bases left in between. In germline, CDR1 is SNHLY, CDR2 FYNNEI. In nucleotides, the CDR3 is TGTGCCAGCAGTGATAGGGGCAGGAGCATGAACACTGAAGCTTTCTTT. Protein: CASSDRGRSMNTEAFF.

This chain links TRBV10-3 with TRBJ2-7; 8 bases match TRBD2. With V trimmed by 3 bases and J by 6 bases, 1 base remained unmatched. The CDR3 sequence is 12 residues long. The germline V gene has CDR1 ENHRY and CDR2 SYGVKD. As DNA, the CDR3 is TGTGCCATCAGTGATGCGGGGGGCGAGCAGTACTTC. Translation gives CAISDAGGEQYF.

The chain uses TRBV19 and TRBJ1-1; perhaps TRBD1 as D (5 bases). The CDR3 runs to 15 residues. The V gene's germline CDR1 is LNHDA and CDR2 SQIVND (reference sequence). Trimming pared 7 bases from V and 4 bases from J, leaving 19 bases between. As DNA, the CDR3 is TGTGCCAGTATCGATCCAGGGAGGAGTAGCACTGAAGCTTTCTTT. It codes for CASIDPGRSSTEAFF.

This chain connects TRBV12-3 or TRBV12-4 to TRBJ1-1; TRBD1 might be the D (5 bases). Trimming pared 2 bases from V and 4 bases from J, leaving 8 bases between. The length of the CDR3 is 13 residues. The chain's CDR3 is CASSLSDTTEAFF. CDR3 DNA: TGTGCCAGCAGTTTATCGGACACCACTGAAGCTTTCTTT.

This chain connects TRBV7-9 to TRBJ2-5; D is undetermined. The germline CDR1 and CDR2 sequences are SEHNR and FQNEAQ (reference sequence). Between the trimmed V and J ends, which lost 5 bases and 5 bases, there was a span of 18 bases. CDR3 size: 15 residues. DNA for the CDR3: TGTGCCAGCAGCCCTAGTTGGGTTTACTTGGAGACCCAGTACTTC. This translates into CASSPSWVYLETQYF.

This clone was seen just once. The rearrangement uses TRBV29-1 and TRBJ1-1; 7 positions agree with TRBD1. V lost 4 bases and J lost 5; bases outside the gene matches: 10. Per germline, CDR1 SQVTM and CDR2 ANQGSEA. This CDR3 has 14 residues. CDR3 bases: TGCAGCGTTGGGGTCCCGAGGGGGCGAACTGAAGCTTTCTTT. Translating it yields CSVGVPRGRTEAFF.

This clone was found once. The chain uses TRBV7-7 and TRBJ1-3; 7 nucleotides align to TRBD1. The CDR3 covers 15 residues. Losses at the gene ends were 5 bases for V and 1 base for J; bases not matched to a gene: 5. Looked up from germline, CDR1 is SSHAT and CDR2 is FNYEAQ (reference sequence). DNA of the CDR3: TGTGCCAGCAGCAGAGAACAGGGGTCTGGAAACACCATATATTTT. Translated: CASSREQGSGNTIYF.

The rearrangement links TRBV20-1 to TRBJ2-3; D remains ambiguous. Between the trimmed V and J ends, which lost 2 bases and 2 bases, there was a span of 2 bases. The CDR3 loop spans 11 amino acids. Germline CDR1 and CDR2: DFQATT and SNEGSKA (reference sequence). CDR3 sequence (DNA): TGCAGTGCTAGACTCACAGATACGCAGTATTTT. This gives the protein CSARLTDTQYF.

CDR3 region: CASSGGQGNQPQHF. For the CDR3, the DNA is TGTGCCAGCAGTGGGGGACAGGGTAATCAGCCCCAGCATTTT. V gene TRBV2 combines with J gene TRBJ1-5, with 9 bases matching TRBD1. CDR3 length equals 14 residues. The V and J ends lost 4 bases and 4 bases, in that order; junction bases with no gene match: 2. The germline gives CDR1 SNHLY, CDR2 FYNNEI.

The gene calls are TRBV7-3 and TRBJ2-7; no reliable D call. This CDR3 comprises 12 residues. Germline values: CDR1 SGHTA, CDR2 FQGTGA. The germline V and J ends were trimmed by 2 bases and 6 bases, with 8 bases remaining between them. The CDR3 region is CASSLPLSEQYF. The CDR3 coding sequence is TGTGCCAGCAGCTTACCCTTGAGCGAGCAGTACTTC.

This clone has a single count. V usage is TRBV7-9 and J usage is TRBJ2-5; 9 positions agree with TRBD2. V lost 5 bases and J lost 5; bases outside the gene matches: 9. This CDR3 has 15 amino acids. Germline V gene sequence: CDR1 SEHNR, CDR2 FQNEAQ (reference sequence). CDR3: CASSASGVHLETQYF. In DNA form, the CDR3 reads TGTGCCAGCAGCGCTAGCGGGGTTCACTTGGAGACCCAGTACTTC.

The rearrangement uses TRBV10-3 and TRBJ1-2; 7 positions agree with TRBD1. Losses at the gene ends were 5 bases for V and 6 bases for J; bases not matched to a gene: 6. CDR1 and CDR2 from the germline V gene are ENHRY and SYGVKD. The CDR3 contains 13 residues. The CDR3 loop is CAISLGQGDGYTF. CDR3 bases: TGTGCCATCAGTTTGGGTCAGGGGGATGGCTACACCTTC.

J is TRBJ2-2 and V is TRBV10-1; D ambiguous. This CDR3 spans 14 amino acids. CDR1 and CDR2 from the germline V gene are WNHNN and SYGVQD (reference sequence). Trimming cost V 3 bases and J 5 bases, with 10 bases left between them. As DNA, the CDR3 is TGCGCCAGCAGTGATAAGACACTGACCGGGGAGCTGTTTTTT. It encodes CASSDKTLTGELFF.

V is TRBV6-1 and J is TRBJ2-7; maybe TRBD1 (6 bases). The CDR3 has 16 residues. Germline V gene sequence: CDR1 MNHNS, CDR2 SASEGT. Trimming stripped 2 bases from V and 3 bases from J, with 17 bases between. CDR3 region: CASSETLGTPYYEQYF. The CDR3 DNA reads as TGTGCCAGCAGTGAAACGTTGGGGACACCCTACTACGAGCAGTACTTC.

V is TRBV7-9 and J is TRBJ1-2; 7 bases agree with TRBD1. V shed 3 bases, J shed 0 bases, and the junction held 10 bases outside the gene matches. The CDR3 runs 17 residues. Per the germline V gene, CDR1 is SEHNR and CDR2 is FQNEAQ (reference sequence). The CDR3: CASSFWGQITPNYGYTF. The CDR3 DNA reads TGTGCCAGCAGCTTCTGGGGACAGATAACTCCTAACTATGGCTACACCTTC. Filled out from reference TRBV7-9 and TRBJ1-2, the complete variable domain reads DTGVSQNPRHKITKRGQNVTFRCDPISEHNRLYWYRQTLGQGPEFLTYFQNEAQLEKSRLLSDRFSAERPKGSFSTLEIQRTEQGDSAMYLCASSFWGQITPNYGYTFGSGTRLTVV.

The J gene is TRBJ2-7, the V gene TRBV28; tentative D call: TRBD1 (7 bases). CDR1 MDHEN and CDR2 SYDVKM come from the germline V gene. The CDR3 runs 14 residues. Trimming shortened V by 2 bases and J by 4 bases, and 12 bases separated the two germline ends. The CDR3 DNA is TGTGCCAGCAGTTTACGGGCAGGGGGGTACGAGCAGTACTTC. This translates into CASSLRAGGYEQYF.